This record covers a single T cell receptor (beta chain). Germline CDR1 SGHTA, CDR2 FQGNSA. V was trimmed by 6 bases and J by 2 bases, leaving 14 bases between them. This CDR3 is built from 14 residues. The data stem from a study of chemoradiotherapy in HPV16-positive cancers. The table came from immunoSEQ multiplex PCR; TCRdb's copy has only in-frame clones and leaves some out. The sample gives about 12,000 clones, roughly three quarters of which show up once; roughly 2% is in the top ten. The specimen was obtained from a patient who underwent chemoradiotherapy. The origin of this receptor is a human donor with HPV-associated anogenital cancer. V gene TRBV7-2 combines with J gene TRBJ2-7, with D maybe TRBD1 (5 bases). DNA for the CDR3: TGTGCCAGCAGTTCTGACTGGGGCACCTACGAGCAGTACTTC. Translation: CASSSDWGTYEQYF.